Presented here are 25 T cell receptor beta chains from one specimen sequenced in a study of OX40 agonist ivuxolimab in advanced cancers. Generated by immunoSEQ multiplex PCR, the TCRdb table keeps only in-frame clones and is missing some. Altogether about 16,000 clones are present, 90% being singletons, with the ten largest covering approximately 28%. The sample consisted of CD4+ or CD8+ T cells sorted from blood, taken in a trial of the OX40 agonist ivuxolimab. The source of these receptors is an adult with an advanced solid tumor such as melanoma, head and neck, liver or kidney cancer.

V usage is TRBV7-9 and J usage is TRBJ2-5; 13 bases map to TRBD2. This CDR3 comprises 16 residues. Germline lookup yields CDR1 SEHNR and CDR2 FQNEAQ (reference sequence). Germline trimming cut 5 bases from V and 5 bases from J; bases unmatched to any gene: 8. The CDR3 protein is CASSHGLAGVGETQYF. The CDR3 DNA is TGTGCCAGCAGCCACGGACTAGCGGGAGTCGGGGAGACCCAGTACTTC.

The chain couples TRBV5-1 to TRBJ2-2; D is uncertain. The germline V gene encodes CDR1 SGHRS and CDR2 YFSETQ. The CDR3 runs to 15 residues. The V and J ends lost 0 bases and 1 base respectively, with 7 bases between them. The CDR3 sequence is CASSLVGQNTGELFF. In DNA form, the CDR3 reads TGCGCCAGCAGCTTGGTGGGTCAGAACACCGGGGAGCTGTTTTTT.

The chain uses TRBV9 and TRBJ2-2, with a possible D match to TRBD2 (6 bases). The CDR3 runs 13 residues. Germline values: CDR1 SGDLS, CDR2 YYNGEE. The V gene lost 8 bases and the J gene lost 3 bases, with 11 bases spanning the gap. CDR3 sequence (DNA): TGTGCCAGTCCGGGACTTCACACCGGGGAGCTGTTTTTT. Amino acid sequence: CASPGLHTGELFF.

The gene calls are TRBV11-2 and TRBJ1-2, with 8 bases fitting TRBD1. V was clipped by 3 bases and J by 5 bases; unmatched bases: 8. From germline, CDR1 is SGHAT and CDR2 FQNNGV. There are 15 residues in the CDR3. The CDR3 is CASSFPGGNLYGYTF. The CDR3 DNA reads as TGTGCCAGCAGCTTCCCAGGGGGCAATCTATATGGCTACACCTTC.

The rearrangement links TRBV5-1 to TRBJ2-3, with 9 nucleotides matching TRBD1. The CDR3 covers 14 residues. The junction had 0 bases not matched to a gene; V was cut back by 0 bases and J by 4 bases. Germline V lookup: CDR1 SGHRS, CDR2 YFSETQ. The DNA for the CDR3 is TGCGCCAGCAGCTTGGGACAGGGGGCAGATACGCAGTATTTT. Protein sequence: CASSLGQGADTQYF.

This clone was picked up a small number of times. The chain has TRBV28 and TRBJ2-5; 10 nucleotides match TRBD2. The CDR3 has 16 amino acids. V shed 2 bases and J 5 bases; nucleotides not matched to a gene: 8. Germline CDR1 reads MDHEN; CDR2 reads SYDVKM. This CDR3 reads CASSLGLAGVGETQYF. DNA for the CDR3: TGTGCCAGCAGTTTAGGGCTAGCGGGAGTCGGGGAGACCCAGTACTTC. The full variable domain, in which reference TRBV28 and TRBJ2-5 provide the parts outside the CDR3, is DVKVTQSSRYLVKRTGEKVFLECVQDMDHENMFWYRQDPGLGLRLIYFSYDVKMKEKGDIPEGYSVSREKKERFSLILESASTNQTSMYLCASSLGLAGVGETQYFGPGTRLLVL.

The rearrangement uses TRBV4-1 and TRBJ1-2; 9 nucleotides agree with TRBD1. This CDR3 is built from 13 residues. The germline CDR1 and CDR2 sequences are MGHRA and YSYEKL. With 4 bases clipped from V and 9 bases from J, the junction kept 6 bases outside the gene matches. The CDR3 coding sequence is TGCGCCAGCAGCCCCGGGACAGGGTATCGCTACACCTTC. This sequence encodes CASSPGTGYRYTF.

The V call is TRBV19, the J call TRBJ2-7; the match to TRBD2 covers 7 bases. Germline V CDR1 and CDR2: LNHDA, SQIVND (reference sequence). V dropped 9 bases and J dropped 6; count of bases not matched to a gene: 14. The CDR3 has 14 residues. Here the CDR3 DNA reads TGTGCCAGCAGTCCCCCCGGGGGGAGTTCCGAGCAGTACTTC. Residues: CASSPPGGSSEQYF.

Note on this clone: Other DNA sequences in this sample translate to the same CDR3. The chain recombines TRBV5-6 with TRBJ2-3; possible D gene TRBD2, 8 bases. Germline CDR1 SGHDT, CDR2 YYEEEE. CDR3 length: 16 residues. The V end lost 1 base, the J end lost 1 base, and 13 bases lay between the germline ends. CDR3: CASSLRGGQRTDTQYF. CDR3 DNA sequence: TGTGCCAGCAGCTTGCGGGGGGGACAGCGCACAGATACGCAGTATTTT.

V is TRBV6-5 and J is TRBJ2-7; no clear D. Trimming pared 2 bases from V and 3 bases from J, leaving 8 bases between. This CDR3 comprises 13 residues. Germline V CDR1 and CDR2: MNHEY, SVGAGI. The CDR3 protein is CASSYVLYYEQYF. The CDR3, as DNA: TGTGCCAGCAGTTACGTTTTGTACTACGAGCAGTACTTC.

The CDR3 region has the DNA TGTGCCAGCAGCCTTACATCCAGCAATCAGCCCCAGCATTTT. Translating gives CASSLTSSNQPQHF. The rearrangement uses TRBV7-2 and TRBJ1-5; no clear D gene. Trimming removed 5 bases from V and 1 base from J, with 9 bases in between. Germline lookup yields CDR1 SGHTA and CDR2 FQGNSA. The CDR3 totals 14 residues.

The rearrangement links TRBV4-3 to TRBJ2-3; TRBD1 agrees at 9 bases. The germline gives CDR1 LGHNA, CDR2 YSLEER. This CDR3 is built from 15 residues. Losses at the gene ends were 2 bases for V and 1 base for J; bases not matched to a gene: 1. The DNA for the CDR3 is TGCGCCAGCAGCCAATGGGACAGGGGCACAGATACGCAGTATTTT. Translation: CASSQWDRGTDTQYF.

V and J are TRBV7-9 and TRBJ1-4; D unresolved. The germline CDR1 and CDR2 sequences are SEHNR and FQNEAQ (reference sequence). V lost 0 bases to trimming and J lost 2 bases, with 10 bases between them. The CDR3 is made up of 16 amino acids. CDR3 sequence reads: CASSLAVAATNEKLFF. CDR3 nucleotide sequence: TGTGCCAGCAGCTTAGCGGTGGCAGCTACTAATGAAAAACTGTTTTTT.

The DNA of the CDR3 is TGTGCCAGCAGCCAAGCAGGGACCTTCAATGAGCAGTTCTTC. Translating it yields CASSQAGTFNEQFF. The chain couples TRBV27 to TRBJ2-1; D tentatively fits TRBD1 or TRBD2 (5 bases each). The CDR3 length is 14 residues. From germline, CDR1 is MNHEY and CDR2 SMNVEV (reference sequence). V was clipped by 6 bases and J by 6 bases, with 15 bases between them.

This sequence joins TRBV7-2 and TRBJ1-4, with a tentative D call TRBD1 (6 bases). Trimming left V 2 bases short and J 5 bases short, with 9 bases between. CDR1 SGHTA and CDR2 FQGNSA come from the germline V gene. CDR3 length: 14 residues. CDR3 in DNA: TGTGCCAGCAGCTTAAGGCAGGGGAATGAAAAACTGTTTTTT. This encodes CASSLRQGNEKLFF.

The V call is TRBV9, the J call TRBJ2-7; a possible D gene is TRBD2 (5 bases). The CDR3 covers 15 residues. The germline CDR1 and CDR2 sequences are SGDLS and YYNGEE. V was cut by 4 bases and J by 7 bases, with 21 bases left in between. This chain's CDR3 is CASSLRSTGLGEQYF. CDR3 coding DNA: TGTGCCAGCAGCTTACGGAGCACGGGGTTAGGGGAGCAGTACTTC.

This sequence joins TRBV7-9 and TRBJ2-1; 11 bases are a match to TRBD2. In germline, CDR1 is SEHNR, CDR2 FQNEAQ (reference sequence). V lost 2 bases and J lost 8; bases outside the gene matches: 14. The CDR3 contains 18 residues. CDR3 sequence: CASSLLLAGALRWDEQFF. The CDR3 nucleotides are TGTGCCAGCAGCTTACTACTAGCGGGAGCCCTACGATGGGATGAGCAGTTCTTC.

V is TRBV5-1 and J is TRBJ2-2; TRBD1 agrees at 9 bases. Losses at the gene ends were 3 bases for V and 6 bases for J; bases not matched to a gene: 3. CDR3 length equals 14 residues. Germline V lookup: CDR1 SGHRS, CDR2 YFSETQ. CDR3: CASSWGTGSGELFF. The CDR3 nucleotides read TGCGCCAGCAGCTGGGGGACAGGGTCCGGGGAGCTGTTTTTT.

The chain links TRBV19 to TRBJ2-5; D uncertain. The CDR3 covers 12 residues. The V gene's germline CDR1 is LNHDA and CDR2 SQIVND (reference sequence). The V end lost 1 base, the J end lost 7 bases, and 7 bases lay between the germline ends. This chain's CDR3 is CASSIGVGTQYF. The DNA of the CDR3 is TGTGCCAGTAGTATAGGGGTAGGGACCCAGTACTTC.

The genes are TRBV7-9 and TRBJ1-1; D is ambiguous. The CDR3 has 13 residues. V was shortened by 1 base and J by 8 bases, with 11 bases between the two germline ends. The V gene's germline CDR1 is SEHNR and CDR2 FQNEAQ (reference sequence). The CDR3 nucleotides read TGTGCCAGCAGCTTAGGTGGAAGGGCAGAAGCTTTCTTT. As protein: CASSLGGRAEAFF.

V and J are TRBV4-3 and TRBJ2-5, with 7 nucleotides matching TRBD2. This CDR3 contains 19 residues. After removal of 0 bases from V and 0 bases from J, the junction contained 13 bases not matched to a gene. Germline-derived CDR1 and CDR2 are LGHNA and YSLEER. The CDR3 sequence is CASSQEPLGKAGHQETQYF. CDR3 bases: TGCGCCAGCAGCCAAGAGCCTTTGGGCAAAGCGGGACACCAAGAGACCCAGTACTTC.

This sequence joins TRBV5-5 and TRBJ1-1; TRBD1 aligns across 9 bases. The CDR3 covers 14 residues. Germline values: CDR1 SGHKS, CDR2 YYEKEE (reference sequence). The V gene end was trimmed by 3 bases and the J gene end by 3 bases; junction bases not matched to a gene: 3. As DNA, the CDR3 is TGTGCCAGCAGCTGGACAGGGGCCCACACTGAAGCTTTCTTT. This codes for CASSWTGAHTEAFF.

This chain connects TRBV7-9 to TRBJ1-1; D is perhaps TRBD1 (6 bases). The ends were cut back, 0 bases at V and 9 bases at J, with 11 bases in the middle. The germline gives CDR1 SEHNR, CDR2 FQNEAQ (reference sequence). The CDR3 contains 13 residues. CDR3 nucleotides: TGTGCCAGCAGCTTAGCGCAACAGGGAAAAGCTTTCTTT. Amino acids: CASSLAQQGKAFF.

CDR3 region: CASSFAGLEDSYEQYF. CDR3 nucleotide sequence: TGTGCCAGCAGCTTCGCGGGACTAGAAGATTCCTACGAGCAGTACTTC. This sequence joins TRBV7-4 and TRBJ2-7, with 8 bases matching TRBD2. V was clipped by 3 bases and J by 1 base; unmatched bases: 8. The CDR3 length is 16 residues. Germline CDR1 and CDR2: SGHVT and SQSDAQ.

The gene calls are TRBV11-2 and TRBJ2-7; 14 nucleotides agree with TRBD2. The CDR3 sequence is 17 residues long. Germline V gene data show CDR1 as SGHAT and CDR2 as FQNNGV. Trimming at V came to 3 bases and at J to 4 bases, leaving 8 bases not matched to a gene. This CDR3 is CASSLGLAGDPSYEQYF. The CDR3 DNA is TGTGCCAGCAGCTTGGGACTAGCGGGAGATCCTTCATACGAGCAGTACTTC.